Shown below are 29 T cell receptor beta chains from a single sample sequenced in a study of blood T cell repertoires in COVID-19 (dated by TCRdb to the early 2020s). The method was the immunoSEQ multiplex PCR assay. TCRdb mirrors the immuneACCESS table, restricted to in-frame sequences. Some clones are absent from its copies; in checked studies, under half trace to an unresolved V gene, and the reason for the others is unknown. The sample table shows about 58,000 clones, and approximately 86% are seen once. The ten largest clones represent 6.5% to 8% of the sample. Sequencing was carried out using peripheral blood. Source of these receptors: a human donor with active COVID-19. The donor label of this sample is uncertain.

The chain couples TRBV5-1 to TRBJ2-7; 12 nucleotides agree with TRBD1. The CDR3 is 15 residues long. The V gene's germline CDR1 is SGHRS and CDR2 YFSETQ. V lost 4 bases and J lost 5; bases outside the gene matches: 7. The CDR3 DNA follows: TGCGCCAGCAGCGCAACCGGGACAGGGGGCGACGAGCAGTACTTC. Amino acids: CASSATGTGGDEQYF. The full variable domain, in which reference TRBV5-1 and TRBJ2-7 provide the parts outside the CDR3, is KAGVTQTPRYLIKTRGQQVTLSCSPISGHRSVSWYQQTPGQGLQFLFEYFSETQRNKGNFPGRFSGRQFSNSRSEMNVSTLELGDSALYLCASSATGTGGDEQYFGPGTRLTVT.

This rearrangement joins TRBV5-1 to TRBJ2-1, with TRBD2 identical over 9 bases. Germline CDR1 and CDR2: SGHRS and YFSETQ. This CDR3 spans 14 amino acids. V dropped 3 bases and J dropped 8; count of bases not matched to a gene: 6. The CDR3 protein is CASSSRTSVYEQFF. The CDR3 DNA sequence: TGCGCCAGCAGCTCTCGGACTAGCGTCTATGAGCAGTTCTTC. The complete variable domain, with remaining parts taken from reference TRBV5-1 and TRBJ2-1, reads KAGVTQTPRYLIKTRGQQVTLSCSPISGHRSVSWYQQTPGQGLQFLFEYFSETQRNKGNFPGRFSGRQFSNSRSEMNVSTLELGDSALYLCASSSRTSVYEQFFGPGTRLTVL.

In this sample, this clone turned up once. The V and J genes are TRBV6-2 or TRBV6-3 and TRBJ2-5; possible D gene TRBD1, 6 bases. The V end was cut by 4 bases, the J end by 2 bases, with 14 bases between. The CDR3 runs 15 residues. Germline V CDR1 and CDR2: MNHEY, SVGEGT. The CDR3 sequence is CASSSHTDSQETQYF. The CDR3, as DNA: TGTGCCAGCAGTTCCCACACGGACAGTCAAGAGACCCAGTACTTC.

The chain links TRBV5-1 to TRBJ1-1; TRBD1 agrees at 7 bases. Germline CDR1 and CDR2: SGHRS and YFSETQ. After removal of 3 bases from V and 1 base from J, the junction contained 3 bases not matched to a gene. The CDR3 totals 14 residues. In DNA form, the CDR3 reads TGCGCCAGCAGCTGGGGGACAGCGAACACTGAAGCTTTCTTT. It specifies CASSWGTANTEAFF.

The CDR3 protein is CASSTDRDNEKLFF. As DNA, the CDR3 is TGTGCCAGCAGCACGGACAGGGATAATGAAAAACTGTTTTTT. V usage is TRBV5-4 and J usage is TRBJ1-4, with 8 bases lining up with TRBD1. The CDR3 spans 14 residues. The V and J ends lost 4 bases and 4 bases, in that order; junction bases with no gene match: 3. Germline-derived CDR1 and CDR2 are SGHNT and YYREEE (reference sequence).

V gene TRBV28 combines with J gene TRBJ1-3, with 7 bases matching TRBD1. V was pared by 5 bases and J by 4 bases, with 8 bases of the junction left unmatched. The CDR3 has 15 amino acids. Germline V CDR1 and CDR2: MDHEN, SYDVKM. CDR3 amino acids: CASSIRDSLGNTIYF. As DNA, the CDR3 is TGTGCCAGCAGTATAAGGGACAGCTTAGGAAACACCATATATTTT.

The chain is built from TRBV28 and TRBJ2-7; 8 positions agree with TRBD2. CDR3 size: 13 residues. CDR1 MDHEN and CDR2 SYDVKM come from the germline V gene. The J segment lost 7 bases and the V segment lost 5 bases, leaving 7 bases of the junction unmatched. CDR3 in amino acids: CASSESGREEQYF. DNA for the CDR3: TGTGCCAGCAGTGAAAGCGGGAGAGAAGAGCAGTACTTC.

This chain links TRBV4-3 with TRBJ2-1, with 7 bases matching TRBD2. V was clipped by 0 bases and J by 1 base; unmatched bases: 3. This CDR3 is built from 16 residues. Germline V gene lookup returns CDR1 LGHNA and CDR2 YSLEER. This CDR3 is CASSQETSLSYNEQFF. The CDR3 bases are TGCGCCAGCAGCCAAGAGACTAGCCTTTCCTACAATGAGCAGTTCTTC.

The rearrangement joins TRBV2 to TRBJ2-7; a possible D gene is TRBD1 (6 bases). Between the trimmed V and J ends, which lost 2 bases and 7 bases, there was a span of 15 bases. Germline CDR1 and CDR2: SNHLY and FYNNEI. This CDR3 region has 14 residues. The DNA of the CDR3 is TGTGCCAGCAGTGAACGTGCAGGGGATGGTGAGCAGTACTTC. Its translation: CASSERAGDGEQYF.

The chain is built from TRBV18 and TRBJ2-3; TRBD2 matches at 11 bases. The V gene's germline CDR1 is KGHSH and CDR2 LQKENI. J was trimmed by 4 bases and V by 2 bases; bases with no gene match: 8. This CDR3 has 17 residues. Written as DNA, the CDR3 is TGTGCCAGCTCACCAGGGCTAGCGGGGGGCGTCCCAGATACGCAGTATTTT. Amino acid sequence: CASSPGLAGGVPDTQYF.

This sequence joins TRBV27 and TRBJ2-7; D is unclear. Germline V gene sequence: CDR1 MNHEY, CDR2 SMNVEV (reference sequence). This CDR3 contains 15 residues. V lost 6 bases, J lost 0 bases, and 15 bases lay in between. CDR3 in amino acids: CASSPLVRSSYEQYF. In nucleotides, the CDR3 is TGTGCCAGCAGCCCCCTGGTGCGGAGCTCCTACGAGCAGTACTTC.

The rearrangement links TRBV5-1 to TRBJ2-1, with 10 nucleotides matching TRBD2. From germline, CDR1 is SGHRS and CDR2 YFSETQ. V shed 3 bases, J shed 6 bases, and the junction held 9 bases outside the gene matches. The CDR3 extends over 16 amino acids. The CDR3: CASSWGTLAGVNEQFF. The CDR3 DNA reads as TGCGCCAGCAGCTGGGGGACTCTAGCGGGAGTCAATGAGCAGTTCTTC.

This chain's CDR3 is CASSQEWRGLQETQYF. CDR3 DNA sequence: TGTGCCAGCAGCCAAGAGTGGCGGGGACTACAAGAGACCCAGTACTTC. The J gene is TRBJ2-5, the V gene TRBV3-1 (or the pseudogene TRBV3-2); 7 bases are shared with TRBD2. Germline V CDR1 and CDR2: LGHDT, YNNKEL (reference sequence). V shed 0 bases, J shed 2 bases, and the junction held 6 bases outside the gene matches. The CDR3 loop spans 16 amino acids.

In nucleotides, the CDR3 is TGTGCCAGCAGTCCCGTCGACAGGGGGAACACTGAAGCTTTCTTT. Protein product: CASSPVDRGNTEAFF. The chain joins TRBV6-5 to TRBJ1-1; TRBD1 matches 8 bases. The CDR3 runs to 15 residues. The V and J ends lost 5 bases and 1 base, in that order; junction bases with no gene match: 6. Germline lookup yields CDR1 MNHEY and CDR2 SVGAGI.

This clone is a singleton in its sample. CDR3 residues: CASAHRTNEKLFF. In nucleotides, the CDR3 is TGTGCCAGCGCGCACAGGACTAATGAAAAACTGTTTTTT. This chain joins TRBV11-2 and TRBJ1-4; D may be TRBD1 (5 bases). The CDR3 is 13 amino acids. V was trimmed by 8 bases and J by 2 bases, leaving 9 bases between them. Germline V gives CDR1 SGHAT, CDR2 FQNNGV.

CDR3: CASSLDRGGIGELFF. CDR3 in DNA: TGTGCCAGCAGTTTGGACAGGGGTGGAATCGGGGAGCTGTTTTTT. The chain has TRBV27 and TRBJ2-2; 9 nucleotides match TRBD1. The CDR3 is 15 amino acids. The germline V gene has CDR1 MNHEY and CDR2 SMNVEV (reference sequence). V lost 3 bases, J lost 7 bases, and 6 bases stayed unmatched.

CDR3 sequence reads: CASSYPSGTGGYEQYF. CDR3 bases: TGTGCCAGCAGCTACCCATCCGGGACAGGGGGGTACGAGCAGTACTTC. The chain is built from TRBV7-9 and TRBJ2-7; 11 bases are shared with TRBD1. Germline CDR1 and CDR2: SEHNR and FQNEAQ (reference sequence). Germline trimming cut 4 bases from V and 4 bases from J; bases unmatched to any gene: 9. The CDR3 is 16 amino acids.

J is TRBJ2-7 and V is TRBV7-2; a possible D gene is TRBD2 (5 bases). V was pared by 0 bases and J by 3 bases, with 12 bases between. This CDR3 is built from 15 residues. Germline V gene sequence: CDR1 SGHTA, CDR2 FQGNSA. CDR3 DNA sequence: TGTGCCAGCAGCTTAGCGCTTCCCGGGATCTACGAGCAGTACTTC. It is translated as CASSLALPGIYEQYF.

The chain employs TRBV30 and TRBJ2-1; possible D gene TRBD2, 5 bases. In germline, CDR1 is GTSNPN, CDR2 SVGIG (reference sequence). The V and J ends lost 2 bases and 2 bases respectively, with 7 bases between them. The CDR3 spans 13 residues. CDR3: CAWSTGAYNEQFF. CDR3 bases: TGTGCCTGGAGTACCGGGGCCTACAATGAGCAGTTCTTC. The complete variable domain, with remaining parts taken from reference TRBV30 and TRBJ2-1, reads SQTIHQWPATLVQPVGSPLSLECTVEGTSNPNLYWYRQAAGRGLQLLFYSVGIGQISSEVPQNLSASRPQDRQFILSSKKLLLSDSGFYLCAWSTGAYNEQFFGPGTRLTVL.

V and J are TRBV11-3 and TRBJ2-1; 14 bases match TRBD2. The CDR3 sequence is 19 residues long. CDR1 and CDR2 from the germline V gene are SGHNT and YENEEA. J gave up 5 bases and V 0 bases, and 9 bases lay outside the gene matches. CDR3 residues: CASSLDGTSGRRGHNEQFF. The CDR3 coding sequence is TGTGCCAGCAGCTTAGATGGGACTAGCGGGAGAAGAGGGCACAATGAGCAGTTCTTC.

V gene TRBV19 combines with J gene TRBJ2-1, with TRBD2 identical over 8 bases. The junction had 11 bases not matched to a gene; V was cut back by 0 bases and J by 7 bases. Per germline, CDR1 LNHDA and CDR2 SQIVND (reference sequence). The CDR3 has 17 amino acids. In DNA, the CDR3 is TGTGCCAGTAGTATAGAAAGCATCGGGAGGGCCGCTAATGAGCAGTTCTTC. It specifies CASSIESIGRAANEQFF. Full variable domain (remainder filled in from reference TRBV19 and TRBJ2-1): DGGITQSPKYLFRKEGQNVTLSCEQNLNHDAMYWYRQDPGQGLRLIYYSQIVNDFQKGDIAEGYSVSREKKESFPLTVTSAQKNPTAFYLCASSIESIGRAANEQFFGPGTRLTVL.

V is TRBV5-4 and J is TRBJ1-6; D is ambiguous. CDR3 length: 12 amino acids. Germline V gene sequence: CDR1 SGHNT, CDR2 YYREEE (reference sequence). Trimming removed 4 bases from V and 8 bases from J, with 7 bases in between. CDR3 coding DNA: TGTGCCAGCAGCCTCGGGGATTCACCCCTCCACTTT. This gives the protein CASSLGDSPLHF.

This chain joins TRBV3-1 (or the pseudogene TRBV3-2) and TRBJ2-4; D gene ambiguous. The germline CDR1 and CDR2 sequences are LGHDT and YNNKEL (reference sequence). V was trimmed by 1 base and J by 0 bases, leaving 10 bases between them. This CDR3 spans 16 amino acids. CDR3 nucleotide sequence: TGTGCCAGCAGCCAAGGCGCAATTCTAGCCAAAAACATTCAGTACTTC. It is translated as CASSQGAILAKNIQYF.

This sequence joins TRBV12-3 or TRBV12-4 and TRBJ1-1, with 10 nucleotides matching TRBD1. Trimming at V came to 4 bases and at J to 7 bases, leaving 3 bases not matched to a gene. The CDR3 sequence is 13 residues long. CDR3 sequence: CASSSWTGGEAFF. The CDR3, as DNA: TGTGCCAGCAGTTCTTGGACAGGGGGTGAAGCTTTCTTT.

This chain uses TRBV7-3 with TRBJ2-3; weak D call: TRBD1 (6 bases). The germline CDR1 and CDR2 sequences are SGHTA and FQGTGA. Trimming removed 5 bases from V and 5 bases from J, with 11 bases in between. The CDR3 length is 13 residues. As DNA, the CDR3 is TGTGCCAGCAGCCTGCAGGGGAGAGATACGCAGTATTTT. Translated: CASSLQGRDTQYF.

The chain recombines TRBV5-5 with TRBJ2-3; D ambiguous. Germline V gene sequence: CDR1 SGHKS, CDR2 YYEKEE (reference sequence). The length of the CDR3 is 17 residues. The ends were cut back, 3 bases at V and 7 bases at J, with 24 bases in the middle. This CDR3 reads CASSWWASQLKENTQYF. DNA for the CDR3: TGTGCCAGCAGCTGGTGGGCTTCTCAACTGAAAGAGAATACGCAGTATTTT. Variable domain in full (rest from reference TRBV5-5 and TRBJ2-3): DAGVTQSPTHLIKTRGQQVTLRCSPISGHKSVSWYQQVLGQGPQFIFQYYEKEERGRGNFPDRFSARQFPNYSSELNVNALLLGDSALYLCASSWWASQLKENTQYFGPGTRLTVL.

This clone occurred once. The J gene is TRBJ1-2, the V gene TRBV11-2, with a possible D match to TRBD1 (5 bases). The CDR3 consists of 15 residues. Trimming removed 4 bases at V and 2 bases at J, with 14 bases between. CDR1 is SGHAT, CDR2 FQNNGV, per germline. The CDR3 loop is CASSSLGEGNYGYTF. CDR3 nucleotides: TGTGCCAGCAGCTCACTGGGGGAGGGGAACTATGGCTACACCTTC. Complete variable domain (other parts from reference TRBV11-2 and TRBJ1-2): EAGVAQSPRYKIIEKRQSVAFWCNPISGHATLYWYQQILGQGPKLLIQFQNNGVVDDSQLPKDRFSAERLKGVDSTLKIQPAKLEDSAVYLCASSSLGEGNYGYTFGSGTRLTVV.

The chain joins TRBV3-1 (or the pseudogene TRBV3-2) to TRBJ1-4; TRBD1 might be the D (5 bases). This CDR3 has 13 amino acids. Trimming left V 4 bases short and J 13 bases short, with 16 bases between. Germline values: CDR1 LGHDT, CDR2 YNNKEL (reference sequence). DNA for the CDR3: TGTGCCAGCAGCCTCCGACAGATACCGTTACTGTTTTTT. Its protein is CASSLRQIPLLFF.

This rearrangement joins TRBV29-1 to TRBJ1-1; no firm D call. Trimming removed 4 bases from V and 3 bases from J, with 9 bases in between. Per germline, CDR1 SQVTM and CDR2 ANQGSEA. CDR3 size: 12 residues. CDR3 sequence (DNA): TGCAGCGTTGTTGTACATGACACTGAAGCTTTCTTT. This translates into CSVVVHDTEAFF.